The 32 T cell receptor beta chains in this list originate from one sample, sequenced in a study of shared clonotypes between healthy human individuals. CD8 cells classed as naive were CD45RO-negative and positively selected for CCR7, excluding terminally differentiated effector memory CD45RA+ cells. Only in-frame clones appear in the TCRdb table, and some are missing; sequencing was by immunoSEQ multiplex PCR. The profile shows about 2 million clones, less than 95% of them singletons. The sample consisted of naive CD8+ T cells sorted from blood. These receptors came from a man in his late teens or twenties in good health.

The rearrangement joins TRBV9 to TRBJ2-7; 10 bases align to TRBD1. Looked up from germline, CDR1 is SGDLS and CDR2 is YYNGEE. This CDR3 has 15 residues. V gave up 0 bases and J gave up 6 bases; unmatched junction bases: 6. As DNA, the CDR3 is TGTGCCAGCAGCGTAGGGACAGGGGGGTTCGGCGAGCAGTACTTC. Translated: CASSVGTGGFGEQYF.

The CDR3, as DNA: TGTGCCAGCAGTGTAGCGACTAGCGGGGGGGGCCGCACAGATACGCAGTATTTT. Translation: CASSVATSGGGRTDTQYF. This chain joins TRBV2 and TRBJ2-3, with TRBD2 identical over 14 bases. This CDR3 comprises 18 residues. Looked up from germline, CDR1 is SNHLY and CDR2 is FYNNEI. The trim removed 4 bases at V and 1 base at J, leaving 7 bases unmatched.

The J gene is TRBJ2-5, the V gene TRBV5-6; no reliable D call. Trimming took off 4 bases at V and 0 bases at J, with 10 bases between the two ends. The CDR3 consists of 14 residues. CDR1 is SGHDT and CDR2 is YYEEEE in the germline V gene. Written as DNA, the CDR3 is TGTGCCAGCAGCCCTTGGGTCAACCAAGAGACCCAGTACTTC. This sequence encodes CASSPWVNQETQYF.

The chain uses TRBV2 and TRBJ2-7; 12 positions agree with TRBD2. This CDR3 contains 15 residues. Trimming removed 2 bases from V and 4 bases from J; junction bases left unmatched: 3. Germline CDR1 reads SNHLY; CDR2 reads FYNNEI. The CDR3 protein is CASSETSGGKYEQYF. The CDR3 DNA follows: TGTGCCAGCAGTGAAACTAGCGGGGGGAAGTACGAGCAGTACTTC.

The gene calls are TRBV23-1 and TRBJ1-2; 9 bases align to TRBD1. TRBV23-1 carries the ORF label, with uncertain function. With 4 bases clipped from V and 2 bases from J, the junction kept 8 bases outside the gene matches. The CDR3 is 16 residues long. The CDR3 loop is CASSRGTGRVNYGYTF. CDR3 sequence (DNA): TGCGCCAGCAGTCGGGGGACAGGGAGGGTCAACTATGGCTACACCTTC.

The chain has TRBV27 and TRBJ2-7; 12 bases line up with TRBD2. The CDR3 is made up of 15 amino acids. The ends lost 5 bases at V and 2 bases at J; junction bases unmatched: 4. CDR1 MNHEY and CDR2 SMNVEV come from the germline V gene (reference sequence). CDR3 sequence (DNA): TGTGCCAGCAGTGTGACTAGCGGGAGCCCCTACGAGCAGTACTTC. It is translated as CASSVTSGSPYEQYF.

The chain uses TRBV5-1 and TRBJ2-1, with TRBD2 matching over 7 bases. The CDR3 is 18 residues long. The junction had 12 bases not matched to a gene; V was cut back by 0 bases and J by 3 bases. The germline CDR1 and CDR2 sequences are SGHRS and YFSETQ. The CDR3 region has the DNA TGCGCCAGCAGCTTGGCATCGGCGGGAGCGGGAAGCTACAATGAGCAGTTCTTC. This sequence encodes CASSLASAGAGSYNEQFF. The variable domain in full, with the rest retrieved from reference TRBV5-1 and TRBJ2-1, is KAGVTQTPRYLIKTRGQQVTLSCSPISGHRSVSWYQQTPGQGLQFLFEYFSETQRNKGNFPGRFSGRQFSNSRSEMNVSTLELGDSALYLCASSLASAGAGSYNEQFFGPGTRLTVL.

V gene TRBV12-5 combines with J gene TRBJ1-5; D is perhaps TRBD1 (6 bases). The germline V gene has CDR1 LGHNT and CDR2 FRNRAP. The CDR3 length is 17 residues. Trimming left V 6 bases short and J 1 base short, with 19 bases between. DNA for the CDR3: TGTGCTAGTGGACAGGGACGCGGGGTTTACAGCAATCAGCCCCAGCATTTT. Its protein product is CASGQGRGVYSNQPQHF.

The CDR3 DNA reads TGTGCCAGCAGCCCAGAGGGGGGCTTGAACACTGAAGCTTTCTTT. Translation gives CASSPEGGLNTEAFF. This chain links TRBV9 with TRBJ1-1; a weak D match, TRBD1 (6 bases). Germline values: CDR1 SGDLS, CDR2 YYNGEE. Trimming removed 4 bases at V and 0 bases at J, with 13 bases between. The CDR3 length is 15 residues. The full variable domain, its missing parts supplied by reference TRBV9 and TRBJ1-1, is DSGVTQTPKHLITATGQRVTLRCSPRSGDLSVYWYQQSLDQGLQFLIQYYNGEERAKGNILERFSAQQFPDLHSELNLSSLELGDSALYFCASSPEGGLNTEAFFGQGTRLTVV.

This clone has more than one count but fewer than ten. The chain links TRBV25-1 to TRBJ1-6, with D possibly being TRBD1 (5 bases). V was trimmed by 3 bases and J by 12 bases, leaving 12 bases between them. Germline V CDR1 and CDR2: MGHDK, SYGVNS. This CDR3 has 13 amino acids. CDR3 protein: CASSEGGLLPLHF. In DNA, the CDR3 is TGTGCCAGCAGTGAGGGGGGACTTCTACCCCTCCACTTT.

This rearrangement joins TRBV28 to TRBJ1-2; 9 bases are a match to TRBD1. In germline, CDR1 is MDHEN, CDR2 SYDVKM. The CDR3 runs to 17 residues. Trimming removed 4 bases from V and 4 bases from J; junction bases left unmatched: 13. CDR3 bases: TGTGCCAGCAGTTCCGGGACAGGGCCCGGGGGGGGCTATGGCTACACCTTC. It encodes CASSSGTGPGGGYGYTF.

The chain carries TRBV2 and TRBJ1-4; no clear D. V lost 2 bases and J lost 4, with 14 bases in between. The CDR3 is 16 amino acids. Germline V gives CDR1 SNHLY, CDR2 FYNNEI. CDR3 region: CASSELKSGNNEKLFF. The CDR3 coding sequence is TGTGCCAGCAGTGAACTAAAGTCAGGCAATAATGAAAAACTGTTTTTT.

The chain carries TRBV5-8 and TRBJ2-2, with 14 nucleotides matching TRBD2. Trimming removed 4 bases from V and 10 bases from J; junction bases left unmatched: 9. The CDR3 loop spans 16 amino acids. Germline values: CDR1 SGHTS, CDR2 YDEGEE. CDR3 in amino acids: CASSPGLAGAAEELFF. The CDR3 DNA sequence: TGTGCCAGCAGCCCGGGACTAGCGGGGGCGGCCGAGGAGCTGTTTTTT.

The gene calls are TRBV5-6 and TRBJ2-3, with D hard to call. V was pared by 3 bases and J by 1 base, with 9 bases between. The CDR3 is 14 amino acids. Germline assignment: CDR1 SGHDT and CDR2 YYEEEE. The CDR3 region has the DNA TGTGCCAGCAGCTGGGGTTCGGGCACAGATACGCAGTATTTT. Its protein product is CASSWGSGTDTQYF.

J is TRBJ2-7 and V is TRBV14, with D possibly TRBD1 on 6 matching bases. The CDR3 is made up of 16 amino acids. In germline, CDR1 is SGHDN, CDR2 FVKESK. V was trimmed by 4 bases and J by 3 bases, leaving 19 bases between them. The CDR3 reads CASSLGWTEEVYEQYF. In nucleotides, the CDR3 is TGTGCCAGCAGCCTGGGGTGGACAGAGGAAGTCTACGAGCAGTACTTC.

V gene TRBV29-1 combines with J gene TRBJ2-7; D gene ambiguous. Germline assignment: CDR1 SQVTM and CDR2 ANQGSEA. The CDR3 has 15 amino acids. The V end was cut by 1 base, the J end by 1 base, with 14 bases between. This CDR3 is CSVEAPYGRSYEQYF. As DNA, the CDR3 is TGCAGCGTTGAAGCCCCTTACGGACGTTCCTACGAGCAGTACTTC.

The chain couples TRBV19 to TRBJ2-5; tentatively, D is TRBD1 or TRBD2 (5 bases each). CDR1 is LNHDA and CDR2 is SQIVND in the germline V gene (reference sequence). The CDR3 loop spans 14 amino acids. The germline V and J ends were trimmed by 6 bases and 3 bases, with 14 bases remaining between them. The CDR3, as DNA: TGTGCCAGTAGACCGGGACGTGTAGAAGAGACCCAGTACTTC. Its translation: CASRPGRVEETQYF.

V and J are TRBV7-9 and TRBJ2-5; 9 bases are a match to TRBD1. The trim removed 5 bases at V and 5 bases at J, leaving 9 bases unmatched. The CDR3 is made up of 15 amino acids. Germline V CDR1 and CDR2: SEHNR, FQNEAQ (reference sequence). The CDR3 DNA is TGTGCCAGCAGCCCACAGGACAGGGGAGGCGAGACCCAGTACTTC. Protein product: CASSPQDRGGETQYF.

On this clone: The same CDR3 arises from other DNA sequences in this sample as well. This chain links TRBV27 with TRBJ1-5, with D maybe TRBD1 (6 bases). Deletions cut 6 bases from V and 4 bases from J, with 16 bases between. The V gene's germline CDR1 is MNHEY and CDR2 SMNVEV (reference sequence). This CDR3 region has 15 residues. The CDR3 protein is CASSPLGGGNQPQHF. The CDR3 DNA is TGTGCCAGCAGCCCCTTAGGGGGGGGAAATCAGCCCCAGCATTTT.

The chain's CDR3 is CASSLEQGNEQFF. CDR3 nucleotides: TGTGCCAGCAGCTTAGAACAGGGGAATGAGCAGTTCTTC. This chain uses TRBV11-1 with TRBJ2-1; 7 nucleotides agree with TRBD1. CDR1 is SGHAT, CDR2 FQDESV, per germline (reference sequence). CDR3 size: 13 residues. V gave up 1 base and J gave up 7 bases; unmatched junction bases: 1.

This rearrangement joins TRBV4-1 to TRBJ1-5; D perhaps matches TRBD1 (6 bases). The germline V and J ends were trimmed by 0 bases and 3 bases, with 9 bases remaining between them. The CDR3 extends over 15 amino acids. Looked up from germline, CDR1 is MGHRA and CDR2 is YSYEKL. CDR3 sequence: CASSQDGQFNQPQHF. The CDR3 DNA sequence: TGCGCCAGCAGCCAAGATGGACAGTTCAATCAGCCCCAGCATTTT.

This clone was recorded once. The rearrangement links TRBV6-6 to TRBJ2-5, with 9 bases matching TRBD2. The CDR3 extends over 16 amino acids. The germline V gene encodes CDR1 MNHNY and CDR2 SVGAGI (reference sequence). Losses at the gene ends were 5 bases for V and 1 base for J; bases not matched to a gene: 8. CDR3 sequence reads: CASSTSGGQIQETQYF. The CDR3 DNA follows: TGTGCCAGCAGTACAAGCGGGGGGCAGATCCAAGAGACCCAGTACTTC.

This clone was detected only once. The rearrangement uses TRBV5-4 and TRBJ1-6; D ambiguous. Germline V lookup: CDR1 SGHNT, CDR2 YYREEE (reference sequence). CDR3 length: 13 amino acids. Trimming shortened V by 2 bases and J by 11 bases, and 11 bases separated the two germline ends. This CDR3 is CASSFFGGTPLHF. The CDR3 DNA sequence: TGTGCCAGCAGCTTTTTCGGCGGTACACCCCTCCACTTT.

This sequence joins TRBV9 and TRBJ1-1; 7 nucleotides match TRBD1. The V segment lost 3 bases and the J segment 8 bases; nucleotides outside the gene matches: 7. The germline gives CDR1 SGDLS, CDR2 YYNGEE. This CDR3 comprises 13 residues. The CDR3, as DNA: TGTGCCAGCAGCGATCGGGACAGCGGAGAAGCTTTCTTT. Encoded protein: CASSDRDSGEAFF.

The chain has TRBV7-8 and TRBJ2-3, with TRBD2 identical over 14 bases. CDR1 is SGHVS and CDR2 is FQNEAQ in the germline V gene. The CDR3 is made up of 18 amino acids. Germline trimming cut 5 bases from V and 1 base from J; bases unmatched to any gene: 8. Here the CDR3 DNA reads TGTGCCAGCAGCGTGGGACTAGCGGGGGAATTTGGCACAGATACGCAGTATTTT. Translated, it gives CASSVGLAGEFGTDTQYF.

V usage is TRBV2 and J usage is TRBJ2-7, with D perhaps TRBD2 (5 bases). The germline V gene encodes CDR1 SNHLY and CDR2 FYNNEI. V was shortened by 1 base and J by 4 bases, with 14 bases between the two germline ends. The CDR3 extends over 15 amino acids. The CDR3 reads CASSEGWERVYEQYF. In nucleotides, the CDR3 is TGTGCCAGCAGTGAAGGATGGGAGAGGGTATACGAGCAGTACTTC.

V is TRBV9 and J is TRBJ2-1; the D gene is possibly TRBD2 (7 bases). Trimming removed 1 base at V and 4 bases at J, with 12 bases between. This CDR3 region has 15 residues. The germline V gene has CDR1 SGDLS and CDR2 YYNGEE. The chain's CDR3 is CASSVRGEGYNEQFF. The CDR3 DNA reads TGTGCCAGCAGCGTAAGGGGGGAGGGTTACAATGAGCAGTTCTTC.

The chain couples TRBV6-1 to TRBJ2-2; D not resolved. Trimming shortened V by 6 bases and J by 1 base, and 6 bases separated the two germline ends. The CDR3 runs 13 residues. CDR1 and CDR2 (germline): MNHNS, SASEGT. CDR3 amino acids: CASSLRNTGELFF. DNA of the CDR3: TGTGCCAGCAGCTTGAGGAACACCGGGGAGCTGTTTTTT.

CDR3 region: CASTKTGQGKAFF. In DNA, the CDR3 is TGCGCCAGCACTAAAACGGGACAGGGAAAAGCTTTCTTT. The chain couples TRBV4-1 to TRBJ1-1; 9 bases match TRBD1. V gave up 7 bases and J gave up 9 bases; unmatched junction bases: 9. From germline, CDR1 is MGHRA and CDR2 YSYEKL. This CDR3 comprises 13 residues.

This clone has only a few counts. This rearrangement joins TRBV9 to TRBJ2-3; 11 bases fit TRBD2. There are 15 residues in the CDR3. Germline-derived CDR1 and CDR2 are SGDLS and YYNGEE. J lost 4 bases, V lost 0 bases, and 1 base had no gene match. In DNA, the CDR3 is TGTGCCAGCAGCGTAGAACTAGCGGGGGCAGATACGCAGTATTTT. This codes for CASSVELAGADTQYF.

This chain uses TRBV2 with TRBJ2-3, with D unresolved. The CDR3 is made up of 14 amino acids. Looked up from germline, CDR1 is SNHLY and CDR2 is FYNNEI. The V gene lost 8 bases and the J gene lost 2 bases, with 14 bases spanning the gap. The CDR3 DNA sequence: TGTGCCAGCCTGATCCTCTCGGACACAGATACGCAGTATTTT. Its protein product is CASLILSDTDTQYF.

With respect to this clone: Other DNA sequences in the sample encode the same CDR3. This rearrangement joins TRBV9 to TRBJ1-4; tentatively, D is TRBD1 (5 bases). V gave up 0 bases and J gave up 2 bases, with 8 bases separating them. The CDR3 has 15 amino acids. Per the germline V gene, CDR1 is SGDLS and CDR2 is YYNGEE. CDR3 sequence reads: CASSVGGGTNEKLFF. In nucleotides, the CDR3 is TGTGCCAGCAGCGTAGGTGGGGGGACTAATGAAAAACTGTTTTTT.